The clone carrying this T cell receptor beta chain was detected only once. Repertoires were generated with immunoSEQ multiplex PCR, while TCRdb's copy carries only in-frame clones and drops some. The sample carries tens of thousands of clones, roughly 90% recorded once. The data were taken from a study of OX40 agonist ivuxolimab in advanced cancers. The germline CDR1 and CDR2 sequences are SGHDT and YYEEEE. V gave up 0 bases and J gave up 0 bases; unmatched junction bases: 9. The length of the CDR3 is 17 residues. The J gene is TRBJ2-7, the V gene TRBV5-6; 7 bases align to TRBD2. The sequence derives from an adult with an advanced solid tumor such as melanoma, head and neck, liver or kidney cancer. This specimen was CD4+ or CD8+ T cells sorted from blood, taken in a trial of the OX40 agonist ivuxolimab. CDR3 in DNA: TGTGCCAGCAGCTTGGGTGGGGACTACACGAGCTCCTACGAGCAGTACTTC. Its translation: CASSLGGDYTSSYEQYF.